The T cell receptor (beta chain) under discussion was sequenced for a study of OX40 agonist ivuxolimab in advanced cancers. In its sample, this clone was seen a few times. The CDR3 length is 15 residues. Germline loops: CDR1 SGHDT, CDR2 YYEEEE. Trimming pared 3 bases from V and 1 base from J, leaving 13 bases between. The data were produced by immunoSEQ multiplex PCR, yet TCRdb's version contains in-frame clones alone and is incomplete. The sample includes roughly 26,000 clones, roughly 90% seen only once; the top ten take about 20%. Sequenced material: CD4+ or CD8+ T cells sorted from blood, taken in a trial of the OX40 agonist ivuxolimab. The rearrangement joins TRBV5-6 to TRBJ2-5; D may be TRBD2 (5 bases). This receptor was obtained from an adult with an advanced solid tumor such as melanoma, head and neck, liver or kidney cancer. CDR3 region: CASSSNPGIQETQYF. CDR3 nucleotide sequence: TGTGCCAGCAGCTCGAATCCGGGGATCCAAGAGACCCAGTACTTC.